This TCR beta chain was profiled in a study of T cells in Graves' hyperthyroidism and ophthalmopathy. As for the study in general: Upon initial diagnosis and before any treatment, peripheral blood was collected.

This clonotype showed up just a few times. Diagnosis rested on symptoms, serum thyroxine and TRAb, thyroid ultrasound, and orbital computed tomography. In germline, CDR1 is MNHEY, CDR2 SMNVEV (reference sequence). The ends were cut back, 3 bases at V and 2 bases at J, with 8 bases in the middle. The CDR3 loop spans 14 amino acids. Amplified TCR beta CDR3 regions derived from RNA transcripts. TCR CDR3 underwent first-round RT-PCR with the HTBI primer set. TCRdb reanalysed the multiplex PCR reads using MiXCR and keeps one entry per CDR3 protein. The sample holds some 770,000 distinct CDR3 sequences, about 15% seen once.

The sample was blood. The genes are TRBV27 and TRBJ2-4; D ambiguous. This receptor was taken from a man aged 18 to 30 with Graves' hyperthyroidism. In DNA, the CDR3 is TGTGCCAGCAGTTTCTTGGGATCCAAAAACATTCAGTACTTC. Amino acid sequence: CASSFLGSKNIQYF.